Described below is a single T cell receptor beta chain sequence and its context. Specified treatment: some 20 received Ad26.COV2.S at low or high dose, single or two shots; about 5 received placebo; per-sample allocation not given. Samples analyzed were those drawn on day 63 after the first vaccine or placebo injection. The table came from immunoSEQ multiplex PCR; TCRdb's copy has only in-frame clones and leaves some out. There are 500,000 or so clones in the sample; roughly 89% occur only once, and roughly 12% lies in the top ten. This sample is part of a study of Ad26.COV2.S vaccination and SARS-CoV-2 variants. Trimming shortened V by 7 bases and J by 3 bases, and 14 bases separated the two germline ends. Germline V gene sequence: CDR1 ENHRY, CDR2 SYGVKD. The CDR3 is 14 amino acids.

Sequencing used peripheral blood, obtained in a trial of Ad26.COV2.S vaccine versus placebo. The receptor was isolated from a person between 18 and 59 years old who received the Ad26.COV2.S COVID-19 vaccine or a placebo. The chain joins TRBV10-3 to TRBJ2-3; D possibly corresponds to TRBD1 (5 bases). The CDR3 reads CAIMSQGQTDTQYF. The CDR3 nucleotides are TGTGCCATCATGAGCCAGGGCCAGACAGATACGCAGTATTTT.